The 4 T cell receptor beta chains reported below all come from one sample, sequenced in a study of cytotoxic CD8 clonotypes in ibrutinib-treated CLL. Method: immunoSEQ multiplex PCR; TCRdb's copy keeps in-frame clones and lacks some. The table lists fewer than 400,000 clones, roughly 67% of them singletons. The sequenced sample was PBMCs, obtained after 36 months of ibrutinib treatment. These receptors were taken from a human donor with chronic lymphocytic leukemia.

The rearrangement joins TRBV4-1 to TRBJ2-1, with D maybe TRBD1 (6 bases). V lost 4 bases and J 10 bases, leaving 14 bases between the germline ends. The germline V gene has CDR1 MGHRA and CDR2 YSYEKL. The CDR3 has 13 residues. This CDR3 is CASSLNSGTEQFF. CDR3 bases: TGCGCCAGCAGCCTAAACAGTGGGACAGAGCAGTTCTTC.

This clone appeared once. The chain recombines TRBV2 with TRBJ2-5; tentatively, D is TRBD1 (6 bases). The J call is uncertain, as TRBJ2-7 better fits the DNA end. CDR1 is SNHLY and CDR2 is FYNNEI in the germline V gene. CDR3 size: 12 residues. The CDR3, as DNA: TGTGCCAGCAGTTACAGGGCTTACGAGCAGTACTTC. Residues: CASSYRAYEQYF.

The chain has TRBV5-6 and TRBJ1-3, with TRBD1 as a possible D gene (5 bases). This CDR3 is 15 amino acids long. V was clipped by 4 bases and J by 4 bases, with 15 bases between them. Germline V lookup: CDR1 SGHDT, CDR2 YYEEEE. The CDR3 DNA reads TGTGCCAGCAGCCTGGGGCCCGCGGGCGGAAACACCATATATTTT. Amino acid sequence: CASSLGPAGGNTIYF.

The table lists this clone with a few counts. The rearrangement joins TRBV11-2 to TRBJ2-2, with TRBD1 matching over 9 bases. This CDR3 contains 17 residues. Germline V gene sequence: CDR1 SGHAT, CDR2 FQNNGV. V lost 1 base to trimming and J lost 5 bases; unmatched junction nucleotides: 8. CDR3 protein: CASSLASGTGRTGELFF. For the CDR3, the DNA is TGTGCCAGCAGCTTAGCATCCGGGACAGGGAGGACCGGGGAGCTGTTTTTT.